The rows below give T cell receptor beta chains drawn from one sample of a study of regulatory T cells in long-lasting Graves disease. A single record per CDR3 protein comes from TCRdb applying MiXCR to the multiplex PCR reads. The profile shows hundreds of thousands of distinct CDR3 sequences, 20% of them singletons. The specimen comprised peripheral blood mononuclear cells (PBMCs), sampled when the disease was refractory, from a patient treated with antithyroid drugs. These receptors came from a female donor with Graves disease. CDR3s include the opening cysteine and the closing phenylalanine or tryptophan. A D gene is named only where the DNA matches it firmly. Size is omitted from some rows. Given values are once, few, many or a class for expanded clones.

>13|TRBV28|TRBJ1-5|-|many
CASSFAGNQPQHF
TGTGCCAGCAGTTTCGCGGGGAATCAGCCCCAGCATTTT
>14|TRBV28|TRBJ2-1|-|few
CASSLTGNYNEQFF
TGTGCCAGCAGTTTAACAGGGAACTACAATGAGCAGTTCTTC
>15|TRBV28|TRBJ2-5|-|many
CASSLYYRVQETQYF
TGTGCCAGCAGTTTATACTACAGGGTCCAAGAGACCCAGTACTTC
>18|TRBV6-5|TRBJ2-2|TRBD1|few
CASSYEVGDRDGTGELFF
TGTGCCAGCAGTTACGAGGTGGGGGACAGGGATGGTACCGGGGAGCTGTTTTTT
>14|TRBV12-3/TRBV12-4|TRBJ2-2|TRBD2|many
CASRSGTNTGELFF
TGTGCCAGCAGGAGCGGGACGAACACCGGGGAGCTGTTTTTT
>15|TRBV7-8|TRBJ2-5|TRBD2|many
CASSLTSGSQETQYF
TGTGCCAGCAGCTTAACTAGCGGAAGCCAAGAGACCCAGTACTTC
>13|TRBV28|TRBJ1-2|-|-
CASSIPPQAGYAF
TGTGCCAGCAGTATCCCTCCCCAGGCTGGCTACGCCTTC
>15|TRBV6-1|TRBJ2-7|-|many
CASSDAGGSSYEQYF
TGTGCCAGCAGTGATGCAGGGGGGAGCTCCTACGAGCAGTACTTC
>15|TRBV9|TRBJ1-1|-|few
CASSPHNLPGTEAFF
TGTGCCAGCAGCCCCCACAACCTCCCGGGCACTGAAGCTTTCTTT
>16|TRBV11-2|TRBJ2-2|-|many
CASSLSGLVLTGELFF
TGTGCCAGCAGCCTCTCAGGGCTGGTTCTCACCGGGGAGCTGTTTTTT
>15|TRBV2|TRBJ2-3|TRBD1|few
CASRRTGISTDTQYF
TGTGCCAGCAGACGGACAGGGATCTCCACAGATACACAGTATTTT
>14|TRBV10-3|TRBJ2-3|-|-
CAISDWDFTDTQYF
TGTGCCATCAGTGACTGGGACTTCACAGATACGCAGTATTTT
>15|TRBV18|TRBJ1-2|TRBD1|few
CASSPGGDRESGYTF
TGTGCCAGCTCACCAGGCGGGGACAGGGAGAGCGGCTACACCTTC
>15|TRBV28|TRBJ1-2|-|-
CASSSMTTYNYGYTF
TGTGCCAGCAGTTCTATGACAACATACAACTATGGCTACACCTTC